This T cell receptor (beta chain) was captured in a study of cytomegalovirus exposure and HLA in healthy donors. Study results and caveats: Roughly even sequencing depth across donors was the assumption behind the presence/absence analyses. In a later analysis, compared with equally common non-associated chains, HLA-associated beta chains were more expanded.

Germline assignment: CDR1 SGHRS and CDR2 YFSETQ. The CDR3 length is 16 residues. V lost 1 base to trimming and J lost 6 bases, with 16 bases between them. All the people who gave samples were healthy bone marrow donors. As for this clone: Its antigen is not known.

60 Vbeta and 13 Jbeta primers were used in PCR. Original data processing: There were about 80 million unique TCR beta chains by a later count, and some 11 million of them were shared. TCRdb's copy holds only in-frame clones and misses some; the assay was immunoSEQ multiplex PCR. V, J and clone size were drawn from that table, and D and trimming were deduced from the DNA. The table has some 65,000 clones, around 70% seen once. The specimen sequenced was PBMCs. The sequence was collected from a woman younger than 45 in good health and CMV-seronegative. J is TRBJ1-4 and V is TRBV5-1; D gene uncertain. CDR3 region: CASSLRDPGNDEKLFF. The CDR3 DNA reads TGCGCCAGCAGCTTGCGAGACCCGGGGAATGATGAAAAACTGTTTTTT.